Here is one TCR beta chain with its context. The junction departs from germline at one end; a sequencing error may be responsible. In germline, CDR1 is SGHRS, CDR2 YFSETQ. The CDR3 loop spans 17 amino acids. The entry originates in a study of control samples from healthy donors and cancer patients. Clones were read by immunoSEQ multiplex PCR, and TCRdb kept only the in-frame ones, dropping some. The data contain around 130,000 clones, over 85% of them seen just once; the ten biggest clones take up 6.5% to 9.5%. Sample: PBMCs. The V gene is TRBV5-1, the J gene TRBJ2-2; D not resolved. This TCR was recovered from a man aged 45-65 years with head and neck cancer. The CDR3, as DNA: TGCGCCAGCAGCTTGAGTCTAGGCTGGCAGAACGCCGGGGAGCTGTTTTTT. Its protein product is CASSLSLGWQNAGELFF.